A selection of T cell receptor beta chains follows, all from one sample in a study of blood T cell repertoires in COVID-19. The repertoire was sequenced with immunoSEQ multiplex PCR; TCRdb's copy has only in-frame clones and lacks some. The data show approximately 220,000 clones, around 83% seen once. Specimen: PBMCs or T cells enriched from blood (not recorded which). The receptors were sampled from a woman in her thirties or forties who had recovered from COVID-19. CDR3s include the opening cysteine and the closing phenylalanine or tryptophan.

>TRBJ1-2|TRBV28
CASSLFGDYGYTF
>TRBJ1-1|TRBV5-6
CASRFGGGTEAFF
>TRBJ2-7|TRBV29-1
CSVEVTSGRNEQYF
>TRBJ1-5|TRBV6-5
CASSPSGEPQHF
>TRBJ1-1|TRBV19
CASSQRTGRNTEAFF
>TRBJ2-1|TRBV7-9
CASSLRDRVYNEQFF
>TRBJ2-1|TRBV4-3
CASSKGTSGYNEQFF
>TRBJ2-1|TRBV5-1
CASSRQISYNEQFF
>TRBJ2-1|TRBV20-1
CSARDPRFF
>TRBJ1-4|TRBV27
CASSSDPRPSLNGKLFF
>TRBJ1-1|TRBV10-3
CAISLTVNTEAFF
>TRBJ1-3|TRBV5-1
CASSLIPGVSGNTIYF
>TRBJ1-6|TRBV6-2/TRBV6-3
CASGSQGEAYNSPLHF
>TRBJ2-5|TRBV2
CASNRAGEQETQYF
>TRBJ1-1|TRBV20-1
CSAVQGGAFF
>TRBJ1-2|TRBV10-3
CAISESRDRGNGYTF
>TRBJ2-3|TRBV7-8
CASSFRGATSVTGDTQYF
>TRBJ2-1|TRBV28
CASSLRGGGPLNEQFF
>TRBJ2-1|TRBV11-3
CASSLTGYNEQFF
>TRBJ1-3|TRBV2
CASSRQGVNTIYF
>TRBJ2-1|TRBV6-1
CASSDMQGGVSNEQFF
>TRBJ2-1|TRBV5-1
CASSLGLAEIPYNEQFF
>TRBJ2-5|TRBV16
CASSQDPQGETQYF
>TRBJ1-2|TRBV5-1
CASSLTANYGYTF
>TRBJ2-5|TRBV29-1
CSVEVTRTGGETQYF
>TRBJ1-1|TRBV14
CASSQNVRTRQGNTEAFF
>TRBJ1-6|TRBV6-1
CASSEGSASSPLHF